A selection of T cell receptor beta chains follows, all from one sample in a study of blood T cell repertoires in COVID-19. Only in-frame clones appear in the TCRdb table, and some are missing; sequencing was by immunoSEQ multiplex PCR. This table has more than 15,000 clones, around 87% appearing once. Source material: peripheral blood. These receptors were obtained from a man aged 55 to 70 with acute or convalescent COVID-19. Each CDR3 is given with its conserved first and last residue. D genes are given only for firm matches. Size is stated for part of the rows, as once, few or many counts, or as a class when the clone is expanded.

cdr3_aa,cdr3_nt,v_call,d_call,clone_size,j_call
CASSRDSSYNEQFF,TGTGCCAGCAGCCGGGACAGTTCCTACAATGAGCAGTTCTTC,TRBV6-5,TRBD1,NA,TRBJ2-1
CASSADEQGWSYGYTF,TGTGCCAGCAGCGCAGACGAACAGGGGTGGAGCTATGGCTACACCTTC,TRBV9,TRBD1,NA,TRBJ1-2
CASRGTPGSYNEQFF,TGTGCCAGTCGGGGGACCCCGGGCTCCTACAATGAGCAGTTCTTC,TRBV19,NA,NA,TRBJ2-1
CASSSQGGRANEQFF,TGTGCCAGCAGCTCCCAAGGCGGGAGGGCGAATGAGCAGTTCTTC,TRBV11-2,TRBD2,NA,TRBJ2-1
CASSIPRATYEQYF,TGTGCCAGCAGCATACCCCGCGCTACCTACGAGCAGTACTTC,TRBV28,NA,NA,TRBJ2-7
CASSQAGGNQPQHF,TGTGCCAGCAGCCAAGCGGGGGGGAATCAGCCCCAGCATTTT,TRBV14,NA,NA,TRBJ1-5
CATQNRGGTGELFF,TGTGCCACCCAGAACAGGGGAGGCACCGGGGAGCTGTTTTTT,TRBV24-1,NA,NA,TRBJ2-2
CASTGRQGNYYEQYF,TGTGCCAGCACGGGGAGACAGGGTAATTATTACGAGCAGTACTTC,TRBV28,TRBD1,NA,TRBJ2-7
CAWSVSDQPQHF,TGTGCCTGGAGTGTGTCGGATCAGCCCCAGCATTTT,TRBV30,NA,NA,TRBJ1-5
CASSSPGYNEQFF,TGCGCCAGCAGCTCCCCGGGCTACAATGAGCAGTTCTTC,TRBV5-1,NA,NA,TRBJ2-1
CAWSTQTGNYGYTF,TGTGCCTGGAGTACCCAGACAGGGAACTATGGCTACACCTTC,TRBV30,TRBD1,NA,TRBJ1-2
CASSYPYGERNNEQFF,TGTGCCAGCAGTTATCCCTACGGGGAGCGAAACAATGAGCAGTTCTTC,TRBV6-5,NA,few,TRBJ2-1
CSVGPQTYEQYF,TGCAGCGTTGGCCCTCAGACCTACGAGCAGTACTTC,TRBV29-1,NA,NA,TRBJ2-7
CASSLDQGSNQPQHF,TGTGCCAGCAGCTTAGATCAGGGGAGCAATCAGCCCCAGCATTTT,TRBV7-2,NA,once,TRBJ1-5
CASSRGKNNQPQHF,TGTGCCAGCAGTCGGGGGAAAAACAATCAGCCCCAGCATTTT,TRBV2,NA,few,TRBJ1-5
CASSLRGSGSGETQYF,TGTGCCAGCAGCCTCCGGGGTAGCGGGAGCGGGGAGACCCAGTACTTC,TRBV5-4,TRBD2,NA,TRBJ2-5
CAISESNRGLNTEAFF,TGTGCCATCAGTGAATCTAACAGGGGGCTGAACACTGAAGCTTTCTTT,TRBV10-3,TRBD1,NA,TRBJ1-1
CSVEDRGDRVHEQYF,TGCAGCGTTGAAGATCGAGGGGACAGGGTCCACGAGCAGTACTTC,TRBV29-1,TRBD1,NA,TRBJ2-7
CASSQGRRGLARPSQSSYNEQFF,TGTGCCAGCAGCCAAGGCCGGCGAGGGCTAGCGCGTCCCTCTCAGAGCTCCTACAATGAGCAGTTCTTC,TRBV14,NA,NA,TRBJ2-1
CASNIRPGSGPREQFF,TGTGCCAGCAACATCCGACCTGGTTCGGGTCCGCGCGAGCAGTTCTTC,TRBV28,NA,NA,TRBJ2-1
CASSLSPIRLAGGIAKNIQYF,TGTGCCAGCAGTTTATCCCCCATACGACTAGCGGGGGGAATAGCCAAAAACATTCAGTACTTC,TRBV27,TRBD2,NA,TRBJ2-4
CASSLGAKTQYF,TGTGCCAGCAGCTTAGGGGCGAAGACCCAGTACTTC,TRBV7-6,NA,NA,TRBJ2-5
CASSLGTALWNEQFF,TGTGCCAGCAGTTTGGGGACAGCCCTATGGAATGAGCAGTTCTTC,TRBV28,TRBD1,NA,TRBJ2-1
CASSFSEAYEQYF,TGCGCCAGCAGCTTTAGCGAGGCCTACGAGCAGTACTTC,TRBV5-1,NA,few,TRBJ2-7
CAWSDRVSGTEAFF,TGTGCCTGGAGCGACAGGGTGAGCGGCACTGAAGCTTTCTTT,TRBV30,TRBD1,NA,TRBJ1-1
CASSWGTSGYDNEQFF,TGTGCCAGCAGCTGGGGGACTAGCGGTTATGACAATGAGCAGTTCTTC,TRBV12-1,NA,NA,TRBJ2-1
CASGVLRAGPDQPQHF,TGTGCCAGCGGGGTTCTTAGAGCGGGCCCGGATCAGCCCCAGCATTTT,TRBV28,NA,NA,TRBJ1-5
CASSFSWTGEGGYTF,TGTGCCAGCAGCTTCTCCTGGACAGGCGAAGGCGGCTACACCTTC,TRBV7-9,TRBD1,NA,TRBJ1-2
CASSLTGGYGNEQFF,TGTGCCAGCAGCTTAACGGGAGGGTATGGCAATGAGCAGTTCTTC,TRBV11-2,TRBD2,NA,TRBJ2-1
CASSKGVKDRGTGTEAFF,TGTGCCAGCAGCAAAGGGGTGAAGGACAGGGGGACGGGCACTGAAGCTTTCTTT,TRBV21-1,NA,NA,TRBJ1-1
CASSGTGGFTGELFF,TGTGCCAGCAGTGGGACAGGGGGGTTTACCGGGGAGCTGTTTTTT,TRBV2,TRBD1,NA,TRBJ2-2
CASSLAWDREGYTF,TGTGCCAGCAGCTTAGCGTGGGACAGGGAGGGCTACACCTTC,TRBV7-9,TRBD1,NA,TRBJ1-2
CASSHRGQGNTEAFF,TGTGCCAGCAGTCACCGCGGACAGGGGAACACTGAAGCTTTCTTT,TRBV6-1,TRBD1,NA,TRBJ1-1
CASSYARGNTEAFF,TGTGCCAGCAGCTATGCCAGGGGGAACACTGAAGCTTTCTTT,TRBV5-5,NA,few,TRBJ1-1
CASSPRSGTNEQFF,TGTGCCAGCAGCCCCCGTAGCGGGACCAATGAGCAGTTCTTC,TRBV5-4,TRBD2,NA,TRBJ2-1
CASSWKGGESPLHF,TGTGCCAGCAGCTGGAAAGGGGGCGAGTCACCCCTCCACTTT,TRBV11-2,TRBD1,once,TRBJ1-6